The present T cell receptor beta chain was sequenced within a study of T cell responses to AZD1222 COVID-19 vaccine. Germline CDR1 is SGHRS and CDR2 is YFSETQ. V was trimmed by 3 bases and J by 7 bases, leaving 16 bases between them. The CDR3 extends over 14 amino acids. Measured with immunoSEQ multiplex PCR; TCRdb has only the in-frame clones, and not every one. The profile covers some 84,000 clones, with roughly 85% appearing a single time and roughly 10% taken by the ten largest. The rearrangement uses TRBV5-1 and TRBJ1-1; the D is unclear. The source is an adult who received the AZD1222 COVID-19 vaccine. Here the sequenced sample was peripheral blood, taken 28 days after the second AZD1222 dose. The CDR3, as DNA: TGCGCCAGCAGCTCAGACGGAAGAGGGAATGAAGCTTTCTTT. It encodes CASSSDGRGNEAFF.